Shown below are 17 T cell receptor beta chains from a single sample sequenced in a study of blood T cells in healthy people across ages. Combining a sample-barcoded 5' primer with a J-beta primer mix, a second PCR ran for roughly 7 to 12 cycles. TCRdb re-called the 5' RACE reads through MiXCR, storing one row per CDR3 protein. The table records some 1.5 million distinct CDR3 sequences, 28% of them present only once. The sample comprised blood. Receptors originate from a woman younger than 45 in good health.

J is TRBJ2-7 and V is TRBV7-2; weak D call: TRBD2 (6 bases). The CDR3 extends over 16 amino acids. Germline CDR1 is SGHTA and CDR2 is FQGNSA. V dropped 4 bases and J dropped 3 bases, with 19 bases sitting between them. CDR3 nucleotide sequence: TGTGCCAGCAGCTCCAATCTCGTTGGGCGGGGCTACGAGCAGTACTTC. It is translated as CASSSNLVGRGYEQYF.

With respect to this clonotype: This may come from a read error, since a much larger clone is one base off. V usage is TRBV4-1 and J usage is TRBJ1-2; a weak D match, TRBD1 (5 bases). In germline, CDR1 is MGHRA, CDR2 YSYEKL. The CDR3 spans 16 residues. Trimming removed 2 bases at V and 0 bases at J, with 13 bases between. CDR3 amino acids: CASSQTRRQSNYGYTF. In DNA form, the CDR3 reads TGCGCCAGCAGCCAAACTCGGAGACAGTCTAACTATGGCTACACCTTC.

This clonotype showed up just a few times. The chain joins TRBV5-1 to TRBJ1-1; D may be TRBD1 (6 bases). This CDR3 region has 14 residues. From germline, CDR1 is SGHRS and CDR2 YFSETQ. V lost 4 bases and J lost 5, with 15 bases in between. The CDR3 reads CASSRETGITEAFF. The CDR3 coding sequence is TGCGCCAGCAGCCGAGAAACAGGGATAACTGAAGCTTTCTTT. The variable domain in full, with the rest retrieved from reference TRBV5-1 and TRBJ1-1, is KAGVTQTPRYLIKTRGQQVTLSCSPISGHRSVSWYQQTPGQGLQFLFEYFSETQRNKGNFPGRFSGRQFSNSRSEMNVSTLELGDSALYLCASSRETGITEAFFGQGTRLTVV.

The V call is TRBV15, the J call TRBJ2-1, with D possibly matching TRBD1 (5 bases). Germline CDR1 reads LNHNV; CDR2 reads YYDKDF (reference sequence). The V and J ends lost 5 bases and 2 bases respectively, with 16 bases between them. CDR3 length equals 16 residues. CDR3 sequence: CATSPRQILTYNEQFF. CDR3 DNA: TGTGCCACCAGCCCCCGACAGATCCTCACCTACAATGAGCAGTTCTTC.

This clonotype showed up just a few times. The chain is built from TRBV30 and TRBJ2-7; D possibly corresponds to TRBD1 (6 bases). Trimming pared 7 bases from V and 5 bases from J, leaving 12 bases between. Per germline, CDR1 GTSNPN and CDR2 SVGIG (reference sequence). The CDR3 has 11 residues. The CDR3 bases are TGTGCCTTCCGGGACAACGACGAGCAGTACTTC. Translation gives CAFRDNDEQYF.

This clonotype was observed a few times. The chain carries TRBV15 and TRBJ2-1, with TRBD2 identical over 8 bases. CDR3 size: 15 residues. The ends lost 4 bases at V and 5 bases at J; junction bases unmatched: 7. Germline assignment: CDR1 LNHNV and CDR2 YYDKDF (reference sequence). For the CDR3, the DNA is TGTGCCACCAGCACTAGGACTAGCCGGGACAATGAGCAGTTCTTC. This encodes CATSTRTSRDNEQFF.

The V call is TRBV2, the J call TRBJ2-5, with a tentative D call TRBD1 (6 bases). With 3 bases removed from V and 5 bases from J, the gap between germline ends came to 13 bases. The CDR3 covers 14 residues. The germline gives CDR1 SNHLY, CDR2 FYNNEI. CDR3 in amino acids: CASSDTGPRETQYF. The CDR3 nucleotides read TGTGCCAGCAGTGACACAGGGCCTCGCGAGACCCAGTACTTC.

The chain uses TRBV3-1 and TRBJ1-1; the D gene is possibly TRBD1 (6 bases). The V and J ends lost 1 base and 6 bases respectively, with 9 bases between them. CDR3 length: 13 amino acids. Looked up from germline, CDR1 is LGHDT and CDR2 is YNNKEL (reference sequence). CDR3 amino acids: CASSQVGGAEAFF. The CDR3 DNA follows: TGTGCCAGCAGCCAAGTAGGGGGGGCTGAAGCTTTCTTT. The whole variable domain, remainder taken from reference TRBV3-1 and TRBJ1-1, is DTAVSQTPKYLVTQMGNDKSIKCEQNLGHDTMYWYKQDSKKFLKIMFSYNNKELIINETVPNRFSPKSPDKAHLNLHINSLELGDSAVYFCASSQVGGAEAFFGQGTRLTVV.

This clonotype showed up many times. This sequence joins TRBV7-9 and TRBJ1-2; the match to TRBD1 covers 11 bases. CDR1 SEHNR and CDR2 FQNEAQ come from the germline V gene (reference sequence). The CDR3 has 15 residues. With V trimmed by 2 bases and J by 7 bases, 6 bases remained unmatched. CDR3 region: CASSLLGQGARGYTF. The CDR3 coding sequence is TGTGCCAGCAGCTTACTAGGACAGGGGGCGCGTGGCTACACCTTC.

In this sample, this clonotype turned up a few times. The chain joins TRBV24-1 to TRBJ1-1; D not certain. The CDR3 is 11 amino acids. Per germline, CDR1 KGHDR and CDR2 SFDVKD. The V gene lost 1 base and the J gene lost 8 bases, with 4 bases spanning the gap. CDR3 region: CATSDLEEAFF. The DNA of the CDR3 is TGTGCCACCAGTGATTTAGAAGAAGCTTTCTTT.

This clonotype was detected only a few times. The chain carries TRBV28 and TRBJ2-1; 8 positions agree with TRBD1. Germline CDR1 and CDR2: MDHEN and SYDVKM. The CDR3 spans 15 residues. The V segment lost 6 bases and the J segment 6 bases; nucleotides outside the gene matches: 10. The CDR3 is CASSLTGATTNEQFF. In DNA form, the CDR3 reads TGTGCCAGCAGCCTGACAGGGGCCACCACCAATGAGCAGTTCTTC.

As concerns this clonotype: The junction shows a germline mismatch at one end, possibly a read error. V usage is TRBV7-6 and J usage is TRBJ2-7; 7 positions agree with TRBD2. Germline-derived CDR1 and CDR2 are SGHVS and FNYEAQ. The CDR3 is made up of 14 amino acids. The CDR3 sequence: CVSSIGGYSYEQYF. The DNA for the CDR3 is TGTGTCAGCAGTATCGGGGGGTACTCCTACGAGCAGTACTTC. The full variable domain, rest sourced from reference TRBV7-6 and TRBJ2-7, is GAGVSQSPRYKVTKRGQDVALRCDPISGHVSLYWYRQALGQGPEFLTYFNYEAQQDKSGLPNDRFSAERPEGSISTLTIQRTEQRDSAMYRCVSSIGGYSYEQYFGPGTRLTVT.

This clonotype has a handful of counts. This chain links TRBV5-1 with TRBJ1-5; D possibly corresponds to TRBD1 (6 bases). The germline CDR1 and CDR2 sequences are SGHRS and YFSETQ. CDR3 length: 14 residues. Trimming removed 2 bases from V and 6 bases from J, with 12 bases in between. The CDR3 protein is CASSFGGEGQPQHF. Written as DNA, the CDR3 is TGCGCCAGCAGCTTCGGGGGCGAAGGTCAGCCCCAGCATTTT.

Here the CDR3 reads CASTHPSGTDTQYF. The CDR3 bases are TGTGCCAGCACCCATCCAAGCGGCACAGATACGCAGTATTTT. The V gene is TRBV12-3 or TRBV12-4, the J gene TRBJ2-3, with D unclear. V was pared by 7 bases and J by 1 base, with 12 bases between. CDR3 length equals 14 residues.

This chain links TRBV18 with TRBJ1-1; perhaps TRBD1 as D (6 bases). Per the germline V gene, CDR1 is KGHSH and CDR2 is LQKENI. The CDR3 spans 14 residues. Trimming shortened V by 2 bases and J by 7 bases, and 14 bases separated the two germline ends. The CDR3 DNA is TGTGCCAGCTCACCATCCAGGGGTAATCGTGAAGCTTTCTTT. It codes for CASSPSRGNREAFF.

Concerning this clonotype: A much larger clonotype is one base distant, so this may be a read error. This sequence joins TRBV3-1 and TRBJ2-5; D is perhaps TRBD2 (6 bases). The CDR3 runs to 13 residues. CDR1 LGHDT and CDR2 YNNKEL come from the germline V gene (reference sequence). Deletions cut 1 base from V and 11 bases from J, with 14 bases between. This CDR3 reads CASSQGGVYKQYF. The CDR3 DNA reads TGTGCCAGCAGCCAAGGGGGGGTCTACAAGCAGTACTTC.

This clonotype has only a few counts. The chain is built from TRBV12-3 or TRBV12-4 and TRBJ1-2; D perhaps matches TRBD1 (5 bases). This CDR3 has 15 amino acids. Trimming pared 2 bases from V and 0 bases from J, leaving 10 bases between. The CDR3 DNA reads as TGTGCCAGCAGTTTACAGGGAGAGACTAACTATGGCTACACCTTC. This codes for CASSLQGETNYGYTF.